The 26 T cell receptor beta chains in this list originate from one sample, sequenced in a study of T cell repertoires in cytomegalovirus infection. TCRdb used MiXCR to reprocess the reads, holding one entry per CDR3 protein. The data contain approximately 200,000 distinct CDR3 sequences, over 20% of them seen just once; the ten biggest clones take up about 20%. Sequenced: CD8+ T cells from PBMCs. These receptor sequences come from a human donor in good health (CMV status not recorded). Some clones in this sample may be carry-over from other donors' samples.

This clonotype occurred a few times. The V gene is TRBV4-1, the J gene TRBJ1-5; D unclear. The germline CDR1 and CDR2 sequences are MGHRA and YSYEKL. CDR3 length: 15 amino acids. Between the trimmed V and J ends, which lost 0 bases and 3 bases, there was a span of 9 bases. The CDR3 sequence is CASSQDYSFNQPQHF. CDR3 nucleotide sequence: TGCGCCAGCAGCCAAGACTACAGTTTCAATCAGCCCCAGCATTTT.

The chain joins TRBV28 to TRBJ2-2; D uncertain. The CDR3 is 15 residues long. Trimming shortened V by 8 bases and J by 6 bases, and 19 bases separated the two germline ends. The germline V gene encodes CDR1 MDHEN and CDR2 SYDVKM. For the CDR3, the DNA is TGTGCCAGCTCCCAGACGCGCCCGCTACCCGGGGAGCTGTTTTTT. It translates to CASSQTRPLPGELFF.

There are a few counts of this clonotype. This sequence joins TRBV11-2 and TRBJ2-7, with TRBD1 matching over 7 bases. CDR3 length equals 13 residues. The ends lost 5 bases at V and 4 bases at J; junction bases unmatched: 5. Germline assignment: CDR1 SGHAT and CDR2 FQNNGV. The CDR3 loop is CASSMGQWYEQYF. The CDR3 nucleotides are TGTGCCAGCAGCATGGGACAGTGGTACGAGCAGTACTTC.

This clonotype was counted a few times. The J gene is TRBJ2-7, the V gene TRBV7-9; 8 nucleotides align to TRBD1. V lost 4 bases to trimming and J lost 4 bases; unmatched junction nucleotides: 3. CDR3 length equals 13 residues. Germline V gene data show CDR1 as SEHNR and CDR2 as FQNEAQ (reference sequence). The CDR3, as DNA: TGTGCCAGCAGCTCCCGGACAGGGTACGAGCAGTACTTC. Translated, it gives CASSSRTGYEQYF.

This chain uses TRBV5-6 with TRBJ1-6, with D maybe TRBD1 (5 bases). V was cut by 4 bases and J by 9 bases, with 20 bases left in between. This CDR3 has 16 residues. Germline V gene lookup returns CDR1 SGHDT and CDR2 YYEEEE. The CDR3 DNA is TGTGCCAGCAGCGCATCCGCCTTAGGGGTGGTTTCACCCCTCCACTTT. This translates into CASSASALGVVSPLHF.

The chain links TRBV7-9 to TRBJ2-7; D is undetermined. The CDR3 is made up of 13 amino acids. V was shortened by 0 bases and J by 2 bases, with 5 bases between the two germline ends. In germline, CDR1 is SEHNR, CDR2 FQNEAQ (reference sequence). The CDR3 DNA is TGTGCCAGCAGCTTAGCGAATACCTACGAGCAGTACTTC. It is translated as CASSLANTYEQYF.

CDR3 protein: CASSLWGRRDNEQFF. CDR3 nucleotides: TGTGCCAGCAGTTTATGGGGCCGGCGAGACAATGAGCAGTTCTTC. V usage is TRBV28 and J usage is TRBJ2-1; D unclear. Germline assignment: CDR1 MDHEN and CDR2 SYDVKM. CDR3 length equals 15 residues. V lost 0 bases, J lost 5 bases, and 11 bases lay in between. Supplemented by reference TRBV28 and TRBJ2-1, the full variable domain reads DVKVTQSSRYLVKRTGEKVFLECVQDMDHENMFWYRQDPGLGLRLIYFSYDVKMKEKGDIPEGYSVSREKKERFSLILESASTNQTSMYLCASSLWGRRDNEQFFGPGTRLTVL.

This clonotype was observed a single time. The CDR3 here is CSARDLPGSSSYNEQFF. The CDR3 coding sequence is TGCAGTGCTAGAGATCTTCCAGGCTCTAGCTCCTACAATGAGCAGTTCTTC. J is TRBJ2-1 and V is TRBV20-1, with unresolved D. Between the trimmed V and J ends, which lost 0 bases and 0 bases, there was a span of 15 bases. Germline assignment: CDR1 DFQATT and CDR2 SNEGSKA (reference sequence). The CDR3 extends over 17 amino acids.

This clonotype occurred many times. The chain couples TRBV7-8 to TRBJ1-2; 7 nucleotides agree with TRBD1. The CDR3 has 16 amino acids. Germline CDR1 SGHVS, CDR2 FQNEAQ. After removal of 5 bases from V and 0 bases from J, the junction contained 9 bases not matched to a gene. CDR3 DNA sequence: TGTGCCAGCAGCGGATGGGACAGATATCCTAACTATGGCTACACCTTC. This encodes CASSGWDRYPNYGYTF.

This clonotype was counted only a few times. This rearrangement joins TRBV25-1 to TRBJ2-2; D not resolved. The CDR3 runs to 15 residues. The germline V gene has CDR1 MGHDK and CDR2 SYGVNS. V was trimmed by 3 bases and J by 6 bases, leaving 14 bases between them. In DNA form, the CDR3 reads TGTGCCAGCAGTGAGGCTTTAGGAAGCGCCGGGGAGCTGTTTTTT. It translates to CASSEALGSAGELFF.

The chain is built from TRBV11-2 and TRBJ2-2, with D perhaps TRBD1 (5 bases). From germline, CDR1 is SGHAT and CDR2 FQNNGV. The CDR3 spans 15 residues. Trimming took off 8 bases at V and 2 bases at J, with 15 bases between the two ends. Here the CDR3 DNA reads TGTGCCAGCTTAAACAGGAAACAAAACACCGGGGAGCTGTTTTTT. Encoded protein: CASLNRKQNTGELFF.

This clonotype was observed a handful of times. This sequence joins TRBV9 and TRBJ2-2; 7 bases map to TRBD1. V was pared by 5 bases and J by 7 bases, with 5 bases of the junction left unmatched. The CDR3 is 13 residues long. Germline V gives CDR1 SGDLS, CDR2 YYNGEE. In DNA form, the CDR3 reads TGTGCCAGCAGACAGGGGATGCTCGGGGAGCTGTTTTTT. This sequence encodes CASRQGMLGELFF. The whole variable domain, filled in from reference TRBV9 and TRBJ2-2, reads DSGVTQTPKHLITATGQRVTLRCSPRSGDLSVYWYQQSLDQGLQFLIQYYNGEERAKGNILERFSAQQFPDLHSELNLSSLELGDSALYFCASRQGMLGELFFGEGSRLTVL.

The V and J genes are TRBV3-1 and TRBJ1-6, with 11 bases that match TRBD1. Germline V gene data show CDR1 as LGHDT and CDR2 as YNNKEL (reference sequence). Trimming at V came to 6 bases and at J to 10 bases, leaving 2 bases not matched to a gene. The CDR3 runs to 13 residues. CDR3 sequence reads: CASRWTGGSPLHF. The CDR3 region has the DNA TGTGCCAGCAGATGGACAGGGGGCTCACCCCTCCACTTT.

About this clonotype: The junction and the germline gene differ at one end; a read error may be behind it. The chain couples TRBV3-1 to TRBJ2-1; 10 bases match TRBD2. Germline assignment: CDR1 LGHDT and CDR2 YNNKEL (reference sequence). CDR3 size: 18 residues. The CDR3 region has the DNA TGTGCCAGCAGCGAAGAAAACCCTGGACTAGCGGCTTACAATGAGCAGTTCTTC. It encodes CASSEENPGLAAYNEQFF.

Regarding this clonotype: The junction differs from germline at one of its ends, possibly a read error. This chain connects TRBV7-6 to TRBJ2-1; a weak D match, TRBD1 (6 bases). Germline-derived CDR1 and CDR2 are SGHVS and FNYEAQ. There are 19 residues in the CDR3. The CDR3 reads CASSPGQNDPDLSYSEQFF. The CDR3 DNA sequence: TGTGCCAGCAGCCCCGGACAGAACGACCCTGATCTCTCCTACAGTGAGCAGTTCTTC.

Points on this clonotype: One end of the junction does not line up with germline, which may come from a read error. This rearrangement joins TRBV6-2 or TRBV6-3 to TRBJ1-1, with TRBD1 matching over 8 bases. Looked up from germline, CDR1 is MNHEY and CDR2 is SVGEGT. The length of the CDR3 is 16 residues. The CDR3 bases are TGTGCCGGCAGTTACGCAAGGACAGGGTTGAACACTGAAGCTTTCTTT. Protein sequence: CAGSYARTGLNTEAFF.

The J gene is TRBJ1-2, the V gene TRBV27; a weak D match, TRBD1 (5 bases). There are 15 residues in the CDR3. Trimming took 0 bases from V and 0 from J, leaving 8 bases between them. Germline V gene data show CDR1 as MNHEY and CDR2 as SMNVEV (reference sequence). The CDR3 nucleotides read TGTGCCAGCAGTTTATCACGACAGCCTAACTATGGCTACACCTTC. Its protein product is CASSLSRQPNYGYTF.

The gene calls are TRBV7-4 and TRBJ2-3; D call uncertain. The V gene's germline CDR1 is SGHVT and CDR2 SQSDAQ. V lost 3 bases to trimming and J lost 7 bases, with 17 bases between them. The CDR3 length is 15 residues. The CDR3 region is CASSLDGLNKNTQYF. CDR3 in DNA: TGTGCCAGCAGCTTGGACGGCCTTAATAAGAATACGCAGTATTTT.

The chain couples TRBV2 to TRBJ2-5, with 8 bases matching TRBD2. Germline V gene data show CDR1 as SNHLY and CDR2 as FYNNEI. V was clipped by 1 base and J by 2 bases; unmatched bases: 6. This CDR3 contains 16 residues. This CDR3 is CASSEESTSDQETQYF. CDR3 DNA sequence: TGTGCCAGCAGTGAAGAATCGACTAGCGATCAAGAGACCCAGTACTTC.

V gene TRBV5-6 combines with J gene TRBJ1-1; maybe TRBD1 (5 bases). The length of the CDR3 is 13 residues. The V gene's germline CDR1 is SGHDT and CDR2 YYEEEE. V was pared by 0 bases and J by 7 bases, with 10 bases between. The CDR3 spells CASSLAGLVEAFF. The CDR3 nucleotides read TGTGCCAGCAGCTTGGCAGGGTTAGTTGAAGCTTTCTTT. Full variable domain (outside the CDR3, taken from reference TRBV5-6 and TRBJ1-1): DAGVTQSPTHLIKTRGQQVTLRCSPKSGHDTVSWYQQALGQGPQFIFQYYEEEERQRGNFPDRFSGHQFPNYSSELNVNALLLGDSALYLCASSLAGLVEAFFGQGTRLTVV.

This clonotype was counted a few times. This chain links TRBV19 with TRBJ2-3; D uncertain. V shed 5 bases and J shed 4 bases, with 7 bases lying between them. Germline loops: CDR1 LNHDA, CDR2 SQIVND (reference sequence). The CDR3 has 12 residues. The CDR3 spells CASSSPADTQYF. For the CDR3, the DNA is TGTGCCAGTAGTTCCCCTGCAGATACGCAGTATTTT. Combining the CDR3 with reference TRBV19 and TRBJ2-3 gives the whole variable domain DGGITQSPKYLFRKEGQNVTLSCEQNLNHDAMYWYRQDPGQGLRLIYYSQIVNDFQKGDIAEGYSVSREKKESFPLTVTSAQKNPTAFYLCASSSPADTQYFGPGTRLTVL.

This clonotype has at least ten counts. The V and J genes are TRBV7-6 and TRBJ2-3; TRBD2 agrees at 9 bases. CDR1 and CDR2 from the germline V gene are SGHVS and FNYEAQ. This CDR3 is built from 16 residues. The J segment lost 5 bases and the V segment lost 5 bases, leaving 11 bases of the junction unmatched. The chain's CDR3 is CASSPNSGGSGDTQYF. CDR3 nucleotides: TGTGCCAGCAGCCCTAATAGCGGGGGTAGTGGAGATACGCAGTATTTT. The full variable domain, in which reference TRBV7-6 and TRBJ2-3 provide the parts outside the CDR3, is GAGVSQSPRYKVTKRGQDVALRCDPISGHVSLYWYRQALGQGPEFLTYFNYEAQQDKSGLPNDRFSAERPEGSISTLTIQRTEQRDSAMYRCASSPNSGGSGDTQYFGPGTRLTVL.

The rearrangement uses TRBV6-2 or TRBV6-3 and TRBJ2-3; 8 bases map to TRBD2. This CDR3 is built from 12 residues. Germline V gene lookup returns CDR1 MNHEY and CDR2 SVGEGT. Trimming cost V 4 bases and J 8 bases; bases outside gene matches: 2. DNA for the CDR3: TGTGCCAGCAGTTTCCTAGCGGGTACGCAGTATTTT. It encodes CASSFLAGTQYF.

This sequence joins TRBV20-1 and TRBJ2-7; the D call may be TRBD1 or TRBD2 (5 bases each). Germline V gene data show CDR1 as DFQATT and CDR2 as SNEGSKA (reference sequence). V was pared by 5 bases and J by 2 bases, with 13 bases between. The CDR3 length is 13 residues. The CDR3 region is CSALTGATYEQYF. The CDR3 DNA follows: TGCAGTGCTTTAACCGGGGCCACCTACGAGCAGTACTTC.

This clonotype was recorded a few times. The chain couples TRBV12-3 or TRBV12-4 to TRBJ2-1; weak D call: TRBD2 (7 bases). The CDR3 runs 13 residues. V lost 11 bases and J 8 bases, leaving 19 bases between the germline ends. The CDR3 sequence: CASEGGGLYEQFF. CDR3 sequence (DNA): TGTGCCTCGGAAGGGGGGGGCCTCTATGAGCAGTTCTTC.

There are many counts of this clonotype. The rearrangement joins TRBV7-8 to TRBJ2-1; D is undetermined. The CDR3 is 11 residues long. Trimming left V 3 bases short and J 8 bases short, with 5 bases between. CDR1 is SGHVS and CDR2 is FQNEAQ in the germline V gene. The CDR3 DNA follows: TGTGCCAGCAGCTTTGGGGATGAGCAGTTCTTC. Encoded protein: CASSFGDEQFF.